The present entry profiles one T cell receptor (beta chain) with its context. These data come from a study of blood T cell repertoires in COVID-19. In the study overall: Acute and convalescent COVID-19 specimens originated in the United States, Italy and Spain. T cells, B-cell-depleted T cells, or PBMCs supplied cDNA or gDNA.

The CDR3 totals 14 residues. Trimming cost V 3 bases and J 1 base; bases outside gene matches: 1. Per the germline V gene, CDR1 is SGDLS and CDR2 is YYNGEE. Using immunoSEQ multiplex PCR, the repertoire was profiled, and TCRdb retains in-frame clones only, with some absent. The sample consists of approximately 170,000 clones, around 86% of them appearing once. The receptor's source is an elderly woman in a cohort sampled during active or convalescent COVID-19. J is TRBJ2-1 and V is TRBV9, with TRBD1 matching 7 bases. The specimen was peripheral blood. The CDR3 spells CASSGGQSYNEQFF. The DNA for the CDR3 is TGTGCCAGCAGCGGGGGACAGTCCTACAATGAGCAGTTCTTC.